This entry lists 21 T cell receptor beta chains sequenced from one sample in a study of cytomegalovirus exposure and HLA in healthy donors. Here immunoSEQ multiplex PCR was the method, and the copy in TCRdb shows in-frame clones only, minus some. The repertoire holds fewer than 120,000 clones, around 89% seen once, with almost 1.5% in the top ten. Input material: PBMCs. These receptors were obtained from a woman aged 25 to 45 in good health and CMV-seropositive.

CDR3 bases: TGTGCCTGGGAGCGGTCTGAAGCTTTCTTT. Translated: CAWERSEAFF. This chain uses TRBV30 with TRBJ1-1; D gene ambiguous. Trimming shortened V by 5 bases and J by 6 bases, and 7 bases separated the two germline ends. Germline loops: CDR1 GTSNPN, CDR2 SVGIG (reference sequence). The CDR3 is 10 residues long.

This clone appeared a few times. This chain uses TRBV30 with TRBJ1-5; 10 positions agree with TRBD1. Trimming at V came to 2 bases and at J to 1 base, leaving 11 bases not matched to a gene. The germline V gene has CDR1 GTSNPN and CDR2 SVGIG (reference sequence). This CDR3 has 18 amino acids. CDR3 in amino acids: CAWSRKDRGGFSNQPQHF. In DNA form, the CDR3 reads TGTGCCTGGAGTAGAAAGGACAGGGGGGGATTCAGCAATCAGCCCCAGCATTTT.

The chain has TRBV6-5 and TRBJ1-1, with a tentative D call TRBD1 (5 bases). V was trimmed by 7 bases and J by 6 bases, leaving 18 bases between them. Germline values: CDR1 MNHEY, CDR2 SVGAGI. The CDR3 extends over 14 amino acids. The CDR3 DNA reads TGTGCCAGCACCCTCTTATCGGGGACTGCTGAAGCTTTCTTT. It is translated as CASTLLSGTAEAFF.

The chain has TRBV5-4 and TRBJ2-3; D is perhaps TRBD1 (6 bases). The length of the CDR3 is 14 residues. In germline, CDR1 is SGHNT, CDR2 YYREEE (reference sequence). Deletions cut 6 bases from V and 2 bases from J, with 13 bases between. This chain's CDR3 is CASNLDRHTDTQYF. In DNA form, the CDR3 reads TGTGCCAGCAACCTCGACAGGCACACAGATACGCAGTATTTT.

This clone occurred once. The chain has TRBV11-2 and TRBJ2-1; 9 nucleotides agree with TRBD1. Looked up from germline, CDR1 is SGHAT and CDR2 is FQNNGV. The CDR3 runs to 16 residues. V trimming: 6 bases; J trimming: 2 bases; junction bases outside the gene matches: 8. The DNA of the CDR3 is TGTGCCAGCAGGAAAACAACAGGGGGCACCTACAATGAGCAGTTCTTC. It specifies CASRKTTGGTYNEQFF.

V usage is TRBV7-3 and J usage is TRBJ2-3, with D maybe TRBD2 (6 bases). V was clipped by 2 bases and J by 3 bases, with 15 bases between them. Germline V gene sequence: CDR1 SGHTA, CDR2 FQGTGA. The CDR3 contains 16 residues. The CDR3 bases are TGTGCCAGCAGCTTATTCCACGGGGGTGGGACAGATACGCAGTATTTT. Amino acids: CASSLFHGGGTDTQYF.

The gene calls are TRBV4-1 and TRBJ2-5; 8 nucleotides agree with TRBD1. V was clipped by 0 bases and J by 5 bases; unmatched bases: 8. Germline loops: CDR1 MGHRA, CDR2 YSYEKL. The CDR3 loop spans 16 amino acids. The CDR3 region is CASSQDRDRQGETQYF. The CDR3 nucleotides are TGCGCCAGCAGCCAAGATAGGGACAGGCAGGGGGAGACCCAGTACTTC.

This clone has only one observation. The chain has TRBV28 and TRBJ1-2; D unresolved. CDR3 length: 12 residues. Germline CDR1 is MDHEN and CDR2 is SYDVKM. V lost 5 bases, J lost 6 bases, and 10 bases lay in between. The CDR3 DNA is TGTGCCAGCAGTCCATTCTCGGATGGCTACACCTTC. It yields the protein CASSPFSDGYTF.

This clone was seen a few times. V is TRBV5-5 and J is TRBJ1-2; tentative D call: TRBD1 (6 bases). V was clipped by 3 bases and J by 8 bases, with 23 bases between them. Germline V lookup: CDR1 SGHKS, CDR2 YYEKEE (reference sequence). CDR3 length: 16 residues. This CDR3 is CASSSPGTSFRKGYTF. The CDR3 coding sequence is TGTGCCAGCAGCTCCCCCGGGACATCCTTTAGAAAGGGCTACACCTTC.

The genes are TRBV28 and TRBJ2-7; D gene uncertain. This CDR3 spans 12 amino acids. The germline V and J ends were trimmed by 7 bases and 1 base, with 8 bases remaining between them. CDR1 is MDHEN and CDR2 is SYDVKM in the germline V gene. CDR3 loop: CASTNLSYEQYF. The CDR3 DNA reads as TGTGCCAGCACAAACCTATCCTACGAGCAGTACTTC.

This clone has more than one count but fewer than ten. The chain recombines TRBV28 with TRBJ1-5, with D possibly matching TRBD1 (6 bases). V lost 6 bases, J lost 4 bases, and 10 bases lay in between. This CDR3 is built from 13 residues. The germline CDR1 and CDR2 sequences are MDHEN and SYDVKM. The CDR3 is CASRSRGNQPQHF. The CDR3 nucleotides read TGTGCCAGCAGGTCCAGGGGTAATCAGCCCCAGCATTTT.

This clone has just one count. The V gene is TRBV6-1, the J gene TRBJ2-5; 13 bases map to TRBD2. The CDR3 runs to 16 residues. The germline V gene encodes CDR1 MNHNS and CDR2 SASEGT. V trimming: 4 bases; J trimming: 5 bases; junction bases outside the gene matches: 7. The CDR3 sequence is CASSATLAGGSETQYF. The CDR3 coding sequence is TGTGCCAGCAGTGCTACACTAGCGGGGGGGTCTGAGACCCAGTACTTC.

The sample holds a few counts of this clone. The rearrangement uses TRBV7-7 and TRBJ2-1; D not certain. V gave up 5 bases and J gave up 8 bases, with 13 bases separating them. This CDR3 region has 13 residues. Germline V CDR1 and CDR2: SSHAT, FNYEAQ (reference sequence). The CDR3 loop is CASSAAESDEQFF. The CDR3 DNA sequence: TGTGCCAGCAGCGCCGCGGAGTCCGATGAGCAGTTCTTC.

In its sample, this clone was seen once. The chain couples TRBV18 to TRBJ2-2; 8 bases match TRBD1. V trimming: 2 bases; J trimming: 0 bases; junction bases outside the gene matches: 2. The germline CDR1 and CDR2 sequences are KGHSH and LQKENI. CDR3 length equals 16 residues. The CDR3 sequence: CASSPDRGTNTGELFF. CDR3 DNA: TGTGCCAGCTCACCAGACAGGGGAACGAACACCGGGGAGCTGTTTTTT.

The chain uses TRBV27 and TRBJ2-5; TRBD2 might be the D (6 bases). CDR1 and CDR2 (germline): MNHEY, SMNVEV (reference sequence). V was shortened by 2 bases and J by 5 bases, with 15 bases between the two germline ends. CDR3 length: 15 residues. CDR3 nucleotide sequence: TGTGCCAGCAGTTTAGGTACTAGCCTTCGCGAGACCCAGTACTTC. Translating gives CASSLGTSLRETQYF.

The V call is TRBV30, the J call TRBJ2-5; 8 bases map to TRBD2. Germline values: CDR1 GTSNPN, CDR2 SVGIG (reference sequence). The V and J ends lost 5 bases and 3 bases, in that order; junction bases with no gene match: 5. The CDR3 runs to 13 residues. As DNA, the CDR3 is TGTGCCTGGGAGCGGGAGACCAAAGAGACCCAGTACTTC. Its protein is CAWERETKETQYF.

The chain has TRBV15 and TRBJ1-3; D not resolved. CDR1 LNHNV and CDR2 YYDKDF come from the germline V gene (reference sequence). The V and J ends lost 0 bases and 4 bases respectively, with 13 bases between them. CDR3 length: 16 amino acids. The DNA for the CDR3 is TGTGCCACCAGCAGAGATCTTGCCTCGGGAGGAAACACCATATATTTT. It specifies CATSRDLASGGNTIYF.

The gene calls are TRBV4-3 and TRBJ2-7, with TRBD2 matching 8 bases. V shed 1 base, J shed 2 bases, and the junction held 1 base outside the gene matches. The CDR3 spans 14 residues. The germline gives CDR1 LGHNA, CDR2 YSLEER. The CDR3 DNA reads TGCGCCAGCAGCCAAGCACTAGCGGCCTACGAGCAGTACTTC. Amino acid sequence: CASSQALAAYEQYF.

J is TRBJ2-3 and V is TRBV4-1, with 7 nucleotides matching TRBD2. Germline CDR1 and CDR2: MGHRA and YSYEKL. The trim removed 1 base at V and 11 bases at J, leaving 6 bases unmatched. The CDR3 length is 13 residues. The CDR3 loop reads CASSQGGLSGQYF. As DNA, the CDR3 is TGCGCCAGCAGCCAAGGGGGACTAAGCGGGCAGTATTTT.

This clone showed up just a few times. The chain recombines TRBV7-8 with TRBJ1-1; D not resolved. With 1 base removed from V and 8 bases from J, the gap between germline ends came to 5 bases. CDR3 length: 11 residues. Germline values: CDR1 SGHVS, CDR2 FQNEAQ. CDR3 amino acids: CASSLDLEAFF. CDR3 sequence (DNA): TGTGCCAGCAGCTTAGATTTAGAAGCTTTCTTT. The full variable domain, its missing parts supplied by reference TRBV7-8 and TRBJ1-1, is GAGVSQSPRYKVAKRGQDVALRCDPISGHVSLFWYQQALGQGPEFLTYFQNEAQLDKSGLPSDRFFAERPEGSVSTLKIQRTQQEDSAVYLCASSLDLEAFFGQGTRLTVV.

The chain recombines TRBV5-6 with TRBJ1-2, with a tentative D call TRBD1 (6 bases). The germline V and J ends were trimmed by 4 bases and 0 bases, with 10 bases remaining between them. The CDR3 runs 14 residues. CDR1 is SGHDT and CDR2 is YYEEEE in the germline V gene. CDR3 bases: TGTGCCAGCAGCCTGGACAGAGCTAACTATGGCTACACCTTC. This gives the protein CASSLDRANYGYTF.